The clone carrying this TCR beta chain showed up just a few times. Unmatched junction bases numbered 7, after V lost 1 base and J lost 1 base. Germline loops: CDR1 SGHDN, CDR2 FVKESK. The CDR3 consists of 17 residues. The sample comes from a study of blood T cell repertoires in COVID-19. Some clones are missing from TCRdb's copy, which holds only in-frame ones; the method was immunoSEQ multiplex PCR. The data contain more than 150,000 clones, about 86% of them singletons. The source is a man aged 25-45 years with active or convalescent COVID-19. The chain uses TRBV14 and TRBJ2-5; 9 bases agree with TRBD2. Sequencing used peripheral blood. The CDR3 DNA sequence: TGTGCCAGCAGCCAAGTATCGCTAGCGGGACCCCAAGAGACCCAGTACTTC. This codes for CASSQVSLAGPQETQYF.